The 30 T cell receptor beta chains below come from one sample, sequenced in a study of blood T cell repertoires in COVID-19. The protocol was immunoSEQ multiplex PCR, while the TCRdb copy is restricted to in-frame clones and leaves out a portion. The data contain about 230,000 clones, 80% to 90% of them seen just once; the ten biggest clones take up over 3%. Sequenced: PBMCs or T cells enriched from blood (not recorded which). The receptors originated from a woman between 50 and 59 years old in a cohort exposed to, infected with or recovered from COVID-19 (not recorded which).

CDR3 amino acids: CASSPLGAGGYNEQFF. CDR3 DNA: TGTGCCAGCAGCCCCCTGGGAGCGGGGGGGTACAATGAGCAGTTCTTC. The chain carries TRBV11-2 and TRBJ2-1; 10 nucleotides line up with TRBD2. The V segment lost 5 bases and the J segment 4 bases; nucleotides outside the gene matches: 8. The CDR3 is 16 residues long. From germline, CDR1 is SGHAT and CDR2 FQNNGV.

This clone was seen a handful of times. V gene TRBV19 combines with J gene TRBJ2-7; 8 nucleotides agree with TRBD2. The V gene's germline CDR1 is LNHDA and CDR2 SQIVND (reference sequence). V dropped 6 bases and J dropped 0; count of bases not matched to a gene: 7. The CDR3 is 15 amino acids. This CDR3 reads CASRRKAGGSYEQYF. The CDR3 DNA is TGTGCCAGTAGGCGGAAGGCGGGGGGCTCCTACGAGCAGTACTTC.

This clone was recorded a few times. The chain has TRBV28 and TRBJ1-3, with 7 bases identical to TRBD1. V lost 7 bases, J lost 2 bases, and 5 bases stayed unmatched. Germline V gene data show CDR1 as MDHEN and CDR2 as SYDVKM. This CDR3 region has 14 residues. CDR3 DNA: TGTGCCAGCACCCAGGGGGGTCCTGGAAACACCATATATTTT. Translation gives CASTQGGPGNTIYF. The variable domain in full, with the rest retrieved from reference TRBV28 and TRBJ1-3, is DVKVTQSSRYLVKRTGEKVFLECVQDMDHENMFWYRQDPGLGLRLIYFSYDVKMKEKGDIPEGYSVSREKKERFSLILESASTNQTSMYLCASTQGGPGNTIYFGEGSWLTVV.

This chain links TRBV18 with TRBJ2-5, with a possible D match to TRBD2 (5 bases). CDR1 KGHSH and CDR2 LQKENI come from the germline V gene. The V end was cut by 4 bases, the J end by 4 bases, with 13 bases between. This CDR3 spans 14 amino acids. CDR3 protein: CASSQGDPPETQYF. CDR3 DNA: TGTGCCAGCTCACAGGGAGACCCCCCAGAGACCCAGTACTTC.

The chain uses TRBV9 and TRBJ2-1; no clear D gene. Germline CDR1 SGDLS, CDR2 YYNGEE. With 4 bases removed from V and 6 bases from J, the gap between germline ends came to 17 bases. The CDR3 consists of 15 residues. The CDR3 loop is CASSPGVVAPNEQFF. The DNA for the CDR3 is TGTGCCAGCAGCCCCGGTGTGGTAGCACCCAATGAGCAGTTCTTC.

J is TRBJ1-1 and V is TRBV6-4; D is unclear. Germline loops: CDR1 MRHNA, CDR2 SNTAGT. The CDR3 runs 13 residues. V was clipped by 2 bases and J by 1 base, with 5 bases between them. The CDR3 is CASSDGENTEAFF. In nucleotides, the CDR3 is TGTGCCAGCAGTGACGGAGAGAACACTGAAGCTTTCTTT.

This clone was found once. The chain joins TRBV7-9 to TRBJ2-3, with a tentative D call TRBD2 (6 bases). Deletions cut 1 base from V and 3 bases from J, with 11 bases between. CDR3 size: 15 residues. CDR1 is SEHNR and CDR2 is FQNEAQ in the germline V gene (reference sequence). In DNA form, the CDR3 reads TGTGCCAGCAGCTTAGAGGGACTCAAAACAGATACGCAGTATTTT. Its protein is CASSLEGLKTDTQYF.

The chain uses TRBV5-6 and TRBJ1-3; the D is unclear. The germline gives CDR1 SGHDT, CDR2 YYEEEE. Between the trimmed V and J ends, which lost 6 bases and 3 bases, there was a span of 13 bases. The CDR3 is 14 residues long. CDR3 sequence (DNA): TGTGCCAGCAACCTTAACGGGGTTGGAAACACCATATATTTT. Protein: CASNLNGVGNTIYF.

This chain connects TRBV29-1 to TRBJ1-1; maybe TRBD1 (5 bases). This CDR3 has 15 residues. V lost 6 bases to trimming and J lost 5 bases, with 22 bases between them. CDR1 and CDR2 (germline): SQVTM, ANQGSEA. CDR3 DNA: TGCAGCGTGGCATACTTCGGGGGTTTGGGAACTGAAGCTTTCTTT. Translated: CSVAYFGGLGTEAFF. The whole variable domain, filled in from reference TRBV29-1 and TRBJ1-1, reads SAVISQKPSRDICQRGTSLTIQCQVDSQVTMMFWYRQQPGQSLTLIATANQGSEATYESGFVIDKFPISRPNLTFSTLTVSNMSPEDSSIYLCSVAYFGGLGTEAFFGQGTRLTVV.

The chain combines TRBV18 with TRBJ2-5; D might be TRBD2 (5 bases). CDR3 size: 15 residues. The germline V gene encodes CDR1 KGHSH and CDR2 LQKENI. V shed 2 bases and J shed 3 bases, with 13 bases lying between them. CDR3 DNA: TGTGCCAGCTCACCAATAGGTTCAGCGGAAGAGACCCAGTACTTC. This codes for CASSPIGSAEETQYF.

This clone turned up a few times. CDR3 protein: CASSLPSANEQFF. For the CDR3, the DNA is TGTGCCAGCAGCTTGCCTAGCGCCAATGAGCAGTTCTTC. This rearrangement joins TRBV5-4 to TRBJ2-1; D may be TRBD2 (6 bases). This CDR3 has 13 amino acids. Trimming pared 1 base from V and 6 bases from J, leaving 8 bases between. Per the germline V gene, CDR1 is SGHNT and CDR2 is YYREEE (reference sequence). The variable domain in full, with the rest retrieved from reference TRBV5-4 and TRBJ2-1, is ETGVTQSPTHLIKTRGQQVTLRCSSQSGHNTVSWYQQALGQGPQFIFQYYREEENGRGNFPPRFSGLQFPNYSSELNVNALELDDSALYLCASSLPSANEQFFGPGTRLTVL.

This chain joins TRBV6-2 or TRBV6-3 and TRBJ2-1, with 8 bases aligning to TRBD2. The CDR3 sequence is 16 residues long. V was clipped by 2 bases and J by 2 bases; unmatched bases: 5. CDR1 is MNHEY, CDR2 SVGEGT, per germline. In DNA form, the CDR3 reads TGTGCCAGCAGTTACGGGGAGCGGGGGCCCTACAATGAGCAGTTCTTC. Translation gives CASSYGERGPYNEQFF.

The chain is built from TRBV4-3 and TRBJ2-1, with 11 bases matching TRBD1. The CDR3 totals 14 residues. The V gene's germline CDR1 is LGHNA and CDR2 YSLEER. With V trimmed by 5 bases and J by 7 bases, 4 bases remained unmatched. In DNA, the CDR3 is TGCGCCAGCAGCAAACGGGACAGGGGGAATGAGCAGTTCTTC. Amino acids: CASSKRDRGNEQFF.

V usage is TRBV12-5 and J usage is TRBJ2-3, with 13 bases aligning to TRBD2. V shed 5 bases and J 4 bases; nucleotides not matched to a gene: 9. This CDR3 region has 17 residues. Germline V gene lookup returns CDR1 LGHNT and CDR2 FRNRAP. The CDR3 DNA sequence: TGTGCTAGTGGTATAGGACTAGCGGGGGTGCAGGCAGATACGCAGTATTTT. Translation gives CASGIGLAGVQADTQYF.

V and J are TRBV7-8 and TRBJ2-6; D perhaps matches TRBD1 (6 bases). Germline V CDR1 and CDR2: SGHVS, FQNEAQ. The CDR3 covers 24 residues. The ends were cut back, 5 bases at V and 0 bases at J, with 35 bases in the middle. In nucleotides, the CDR3 is TGTGCCAGCAGCCGAGGCTGGCAGCTAACCAGGGGTGGAATGTTTCACTCTGGGGCCAACGTCCTGACTTTC. As protein: CASSRGWQLTRGGMFHSGANVLTF.

The chain carries TRBV19 and TRBJ2-7; possibly TRBD1 for D (6 bases). V was pared by 1 base and J by 5 bases, with 24 bases between. The germline V gene encodes CDR1 LNHDA and CDR2 SQIVND (reference sequence). This CDR3 is built from 18 residues. The CDR3 loop reads CASSIGRLSGRGQHEQYF. CDR3 coding DNA: TGTGCCAGTAGTATAGGGAGGTTGTCGGGCAGGGGCCAGCACGAGCAGTACTTC.

The V call is TRBV10-3, the J call TRBJ2-6, with unresolved D. The germline V gene has CDR1 ENHRY and CDR2 SYGVKD. The CDR3 loop spans 16 amino acids. V lost 0 bases to trimming and J lost 2 bases, with 8 bases between them. The CDR3 loop reads CAISESEQPGANVLTF. In DNA, the CDR3 is TGTGCCATCAGTGAGTCGGAACAGCCTGGGGCCAACGTCCTGACTTTC.

The rearrangement links TRBV5-6 to TRBJ1-6, with a weak D call TRBD1 (6 bases). The germline CDR1 and CDR2 sequences are SGHDT and YYEEEE. V was pared by 4 bases and J by 1 base, with 15 bases between. The CDR3 loop spans 17 amino acids. The CDR3 DNA reads as TGTGCCAGCAGCGCCGGACAGTCAGGATCCTATAATTCACCCCTCCACTTT. Protein product: CASSAGQSGSYNSPLHF. Using reference TRBV5-6 and TRBJ1-6 for the parts outside the CDR3, the full variable domain is DAGVTQSPTHLIKTRGQQVTLRCSPKSGHDTVSWYQQALGQGPQFIFQYYEEEERQRGNFPDRFSGHQFPNYSSELNVNALLLGDSALYLCASSAGQSGSYNSPLHFGNGTRLTVT.

Only a few counts were recorded for this clone. The same CDR3 can be traced to other DNA sequences in this sample. The chain links TRBV5-1 to TRBJ2-7; 10 bases align to TRBD1. There are 14 residues in the CDR3. Germline V gene sequence: CDR1 SGHRS, CDR2 YFSETQ. V dropped 4 bases and J dropped 6; count of bases not matched to a gene: 7. The CDR3: CASSATGTGAEQYF. In DNA, the CDR3 is TGCGCCAGCAGCGCCACCGGGACAGGGGCCGAGCAGTACTTC.

The chain combines TRBV9 with TRBJ2-1; 8 bases are a match to TRBD2. The CDR3 totals 15 residues. Germline V CDR1 and CDR2: SGDLS, YYNGEE. V shed 2 bases and J 6 bases; nucleotides not matched to a gene: 7. For the CDR3, the DNA is TGTGCCAGCAGCGTCAGCGGGGGTAACTCCAATGAGCAGTTCTTC. This encodes CASSVSGGNSNEQFF.

The chain carries TRBV19 and TRBJ1-2; maybe TRBD1 (6 bases). Trimming shortened V by 5 bases and J by 4 bases, and 11 bases separated the two germline ends. Germline-derived CDR1 and CDR2 are LNHDA and SQIVND (reference sequence). This CDR3 has 13 residues. The DNA of the CDR3 is TGTGCCAGTAGTGTCGGGACAAGCTATGGCTACACCTTC. It translates to CASSVGTSYGYTF.

This sequence joins TRBV6-1 and TRBJ2-3, with D tentatively TRBD1 (5 bases). The CDR3 consists of 14 residues. The V and J ends lost 2 bases and 2 bases respectively, with 8 bases between them. Germline V gives CDR1 MNHNS, CDR2 SASEGT. DNA for the CDR3: TGTGCCAGCAGTGAACGGACATTCACAGATACGCAGTATTTT. It yields the protein CASSERTFTDTQYF.

J is TRBJ1-3 and V is TRBV7-9; 10 bases are shared with TRBD1. V was clipped by 6 bases and J by 7 bases; unmatched bases: 3. The CDR3 contains 13 residues. Germline loops: CDR1 SEHNR, CDR2 FQNEAQ (reference sequence). CDR3 sequence reads: CASRKDRGNTIYF. For the CDR3, the DNA is TGTGCCAGCAGAAAGGACAGGGGGAACACCATATATTTT.

The CDR3 region is CASSPRGGGGVLYNEQFF. The CDR3 DNA is TGTGCCAGCAGCCCGCGGGGAGGCGGGGGAGTCCTTTACAATGAGCAGTTCTTC. The chain links TRBV5-8 to TRBJ2-1; 7 bases map to TRBD2. Trimming removed 4 bases from V and 4 bases from J; junction bases left unmatched: 17. The CDR3 length is 18 residues. From germline, CDR1 is SGHTS and CDR2 YDEGEE.

The V call is TRBV5-4, the J call TRBJ1-3; D remains ambiguous. This CDR3 is built from 15 residues. The germline V and J ends were trimmed by 4 bases and 1 base, with 12 bases remaining between them. Germline V CDR1 and CDR2: SGHNT, YYREEE (reference sequence). CDR3 amino acids: CASSRNRGSGNTIYF. The CDR3 DNA reads as TGTGCCAGCAGCCGAAACAGAGGGTCTGGAAACACCATATATTTT.

The chain has TRBV5-4 and TRBJ2-1; the D gene is possibly TRBD2 (5 bases). Germline CDR1 and CDR2: SGHNT and YYREEE (reference sequence). Trimming left V 4 bases short and J 4 bases short, with 15 bases between. The CDR3 is 15 residues long. This CDR3 reads CASSPFKGLYNEQFF. The CDR3 region has the DNA TGTGCCAGCAGCCCGTTCAAAGGACTTTACAATGAGCAGTTCTTC.

This chain connects TRBV12-5 to TRBJ1-1, with TRBD1 identical over 9 bases. The V and J ends lost 10 bases and 5 bases, in that order; junction bases with no gene match: 5. The CDR3 runs to 12 residues. Germline V CDR1 and CDR2: LGHNT, FRNRAP. The CDR3 sequence: CATRQGETEAFF. Written as DNA, the CDR3 is TGTGCTACAAGACAGGGGGAAACTGAAGCTTTCTTT.

The chain recombines TRBV7-9 with TRBJ1-4; weak D call: TRBD1 (6 bases). The CDR3 has 11 amino acids. V lost 5 bases and J 8 bases, leaving 6 bases between the germline ends. The V gene's germline CDR1 is SEHNR and CDR2 FQNEAQ (reference sequence). The CDR3 is CASSQGEKLFF. The CDR3 DNA reads TGTGCCAGCAGCCAGGGGGAAAAACTGTTTTTT.

The CDR3 nucleotides read TGTGCCAGCAGCCCGGACAGAGCCTACGAGCAGTACTTC. Translation gives CASSPDRAYEQYF. The rearrangement joins TRBV7-8 to TRBJ2-7; D may be TRBD1 (6 bases). The CDR3 totals 13 residues. Per the germline V gene, CDR1 is SGHVS and CDR2 is FQNEAQ. Deletions cut 5 bases from V and 2 bases from J, with 10 bases between. Combining the CDR3 with reference TRBV7-8 and TRBJ2-7 gives the whole variable domain GAGVSQSPRYKVAKRGQDVALRCDPISGHVSLFWYQQALGQGPEFLTYFQNEAQLDKSGLPSDRFFAERPEGSVSTLKIQRTQQEDSAVYLCASSPDRAYEQYFGPGTRLTVT.

This clone was seen a handful of times. The CDR3 loop is CASSYREPYSPLHF. CDR3 nucleotide sequence: TGTGCCAGCAGTTACCGGGAGCCCTATTCACCCCTCCACTTT. The chain combines TRBV6-5 with TRBJ1-6; no clear D gene. Germline V gives CDR1 MNHEY, CDR2 SVGAGI. V lost 2 bases and J 8 bases, leaving 10 bases between the germline ends. The CDR3 length is 14 residues.